A single T cell receptor (beta chain) is shown here with its context. Its antigen is unidentified. Only CD45RO-negative cells positively selected for CCR7 counted as naive CD8 cells, so terminally differentiated effector memory CD45RA+ cells were excluded. This entry is derived from a study of shared clonotypes between healthy human individuals. Findings of the study overall: The sharing of roughly 5% of naive CD4 clonotypes was seen across several donors.

The protocol was immunoSEQ multiplex PCR, while the TCRdb copy is restricted to in-frame clones and leaves out a portion. The data contain 700,000 to 950,000 clones, just over 95% of them singletons. This CDR3 comprises 15 residues. The sequence came from a man aged 30-40 years in good health. V gene TRBV21-1 combines with J gene TRBJ2-2; no DNA check was done on the table's D call, TRBD1. TRBV21-1 is labeled a pseudogene. The sequenced sample was naive CD8+ T cells sorted from blood. The CDR3 is CASSKANKNTGELFF. The DNA for the CDR3 is TGTGCCAGCAGCAAAGCTAACAAGAACACCGGGGAGCTGTTTTTT.